This T cell receptor (beta chain) was sequenced during a study of T cells in Graves' hyperthyroidism and ophthalmopathy. RNA transcripts were the template for amplifying TCR beta CDR3 regions. First-round RT-PCR of the TCR CDR3 relied on the HTBI primer set. In TCRdb, the multiplex PCR reads were re-called with MiXCR into one record per CDR3 protein. The sample yields about 46,000 distinct CDR3 sequences, around 48% seen once. Absence of ophthalmopathy progression within 18 months defined stable Graves' hyperthyroidism. Patients between 18 and 65 years old had hyperthyroidism, newly diagnosed and lasting under 2 months. The CDR3 runs to 15 residues. V was trimmed by 1 base and J by 0 bases, leaving 7 bases between them. In germline, CDR1 is LNHDA, CDR2 SQIVND (reference sequence).

This sequence was found in a woman in her fifties or sixties with Graves' hyperthyroidism. This chain links TRBV19 with TRBJ1-3; D is unclear. The sequencing sample was made of peripheral blood or thyroid tissue (not recorded which). The CDR3 DNA reads as TGTGCCAGTAGTATAGGCGAGTTCTCTGGAAACACCATATATTTT. Translation gives CASSIGEFSGNTIYF. Using reference TRBV19 and TRBJ1-3 for the parts outside the CDR3, the full variable domain is DGGITQSPKYLFRKEGQNVTLSCEQNLNHDAMYWYRQDPGQGLRLIYYSQIVNDFQKGDIAEGYSVSREKKESFPLTVTSAQKNPTAFYLCASSIGEFSGNTIYFGEGSWLTVV.